This T cell receptor beta chain appears in the sequencing data of a study of OX40 agonist ivuxolimab in advanced cancers. About the study: Patients were dosed intravenously with ivuxolimab at 0.01 to 10 mg/kg every 2 weeks. Findings of the study overall: Among the least clonally expanded were partial responders at 0.1-3.0 mg/kg. Researchers report that CD8+ T cells had, on average, more expanded clones than CD4+. At doses 0.1 to 3.0 mg/kg, CD4+ and CD8+ clones expanded.

Some clones are missing from TCRdb's copy, which holds only in-frame ones; the method was immunoSEQ multiplex PCR. The sample lists around 68,000 clones; 87% were seen once. Trimming took off 6 bases at V and 0 bases at J, with 12 bases between the two ends. Looked up from germline, CDR1 is SNHLY and CDR2 is FYNNEI. The CDR3 runs 15 residues. As concerns this clone: Its antigen is unidentified.

The chain uses TRBV2 and TRBJ1-5, with unresolved D. This clonotype was sampled from an adult with an advanced solid tumor such as melanoma, head and neck, liver or kidney cancer. The starting material was CD4+ or CD8+ T cells sorted from blood, obtained in a trial of the OX40 agonist ivuxolimab. The CDR3 is CASRKEDASNQPQHF. The DNA of the CDR3 is TGTGCCAGCAGAAAGGAAGACGCTAGCAATCAGCCCCAGCATTTT.